There are many counts of the clone carrying this TCR beta chain. Its antigen is not known. These data are taken from a study of T cells after yellow fever vaccination. For TCR, cDNA came from 5'RACE template switching, which added a universal primer site and UMIs. One entry per CDR3 protein results from TCRdb running MiXCR on the 5' RACE reads. This sample has about 120,000 distinct CDR3 sequences; about 7.8% occur once, and the top ten carry approximately 2.7%. The germline V and J ends were trimmed by 6 bases and 1 base, with 15 bases remaining between them. CDR1 and CDR2 from the germline V gene are SGHTA and FQGNSA. The CDR3 spans 15 residues. Broader study findings: Most clones from primary vaccination resurfaced after the booster (about 96% CD4, over 75% CD8). Faster peaking, at day 5 versus 15, marked a secondary response that was weaker.

The genes are TRBV7-2 and TRBJ2-5, with a possible D match to TRBD2 (5 bases). The clonotype originates from a man aged 18 to 35 who received the YFV17D yellow fever vaccine. The sample in question was CD4+ T cells sorted from PBMCs, obtained around 45 days after the first yellow fever vaccination. CDR3 sequence: CASSGVRGLQETQYF. The CDR3 nucleotides read TGTGCCAGCAGTGGGGTTAGAGGGCTCCAAGAGACCCAGTACTTC.